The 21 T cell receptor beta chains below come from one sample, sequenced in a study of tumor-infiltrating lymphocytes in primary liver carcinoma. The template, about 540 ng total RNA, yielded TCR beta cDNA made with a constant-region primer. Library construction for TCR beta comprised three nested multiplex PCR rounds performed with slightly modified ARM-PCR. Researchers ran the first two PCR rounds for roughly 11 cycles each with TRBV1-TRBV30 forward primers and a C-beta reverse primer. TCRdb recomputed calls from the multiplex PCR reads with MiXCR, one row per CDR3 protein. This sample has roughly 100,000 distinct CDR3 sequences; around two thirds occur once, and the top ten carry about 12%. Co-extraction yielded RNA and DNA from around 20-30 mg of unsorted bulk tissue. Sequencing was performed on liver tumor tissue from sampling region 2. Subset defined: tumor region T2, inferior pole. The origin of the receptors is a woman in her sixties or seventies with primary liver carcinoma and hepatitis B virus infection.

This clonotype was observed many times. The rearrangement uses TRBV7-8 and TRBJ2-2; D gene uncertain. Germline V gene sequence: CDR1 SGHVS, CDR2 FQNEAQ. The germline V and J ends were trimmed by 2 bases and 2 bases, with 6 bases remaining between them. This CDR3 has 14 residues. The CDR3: CASSLLYNTGELFF. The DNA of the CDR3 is TGTGCCAGCAGCTTACTCTATAACACCGGGGAGCTGTTTTTT.

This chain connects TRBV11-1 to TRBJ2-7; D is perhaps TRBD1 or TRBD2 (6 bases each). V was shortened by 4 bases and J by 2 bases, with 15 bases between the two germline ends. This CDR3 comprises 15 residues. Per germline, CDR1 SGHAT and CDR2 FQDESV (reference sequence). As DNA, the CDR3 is TGTGCCAGCAGCTGGGGCGGGACAAATACCTACGAGCAGTACTTC. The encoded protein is CASSWGGTNTYEQYF.

CDR3 residues: CASSSGRSPNYGYTF. The CDR3 DNA follows: TGTGCCAGCAGTTCTGGACGGTCCCCCAACTATGGCTACACCTTC. The chain uses TRBV5-4 and TRBJ1-2; no clear D gene. The CDR3 consists of 15 residues. Germline V gene data show CDR1 as SGHNT and CDR2 as YYREEE (reference sequence). V was clipped by 5 bases and J by 2 bases, with 16 bases between them.

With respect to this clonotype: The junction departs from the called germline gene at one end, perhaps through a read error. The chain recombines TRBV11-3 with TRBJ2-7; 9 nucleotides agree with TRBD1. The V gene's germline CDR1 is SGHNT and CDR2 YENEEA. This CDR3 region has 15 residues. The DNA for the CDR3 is TGTACCAGCAGCCCCGGTACAGGGGGCAACTCCGAACAGTACTTC. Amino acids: CTSSPGTGGNSEQYF.

The CDR3 spells CARTLKTWELFF. CDR3 DNA: TGTGCCAGGACGCTGAAAACCTGGGAGCTGTTTTTT. The chain combines TRBV28 with TRBJ2-2; no firm D call. The CDR3 spans 12 residues. Deletions cut 9 bases from V and 9 bases from J, with 14 bases between. Germline CDR1 and CDR2: MDHEN and SYDVKM.

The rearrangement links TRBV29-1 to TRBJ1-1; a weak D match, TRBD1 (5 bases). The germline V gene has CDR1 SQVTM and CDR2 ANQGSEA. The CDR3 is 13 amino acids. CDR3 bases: TGCATCGTCGCCGAGACAGTGAACACTGAAGCTTTCTTT. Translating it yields CIVAETVNTEAFF.

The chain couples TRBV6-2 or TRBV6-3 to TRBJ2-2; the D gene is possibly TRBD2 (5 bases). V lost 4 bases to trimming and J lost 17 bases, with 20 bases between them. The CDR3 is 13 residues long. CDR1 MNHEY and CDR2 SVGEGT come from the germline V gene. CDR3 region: CASSSGVPGDLFF. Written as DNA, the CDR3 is TGTGCCAGCAGTTCTGGAGTGCCCGGGGATCTATTTTTT.

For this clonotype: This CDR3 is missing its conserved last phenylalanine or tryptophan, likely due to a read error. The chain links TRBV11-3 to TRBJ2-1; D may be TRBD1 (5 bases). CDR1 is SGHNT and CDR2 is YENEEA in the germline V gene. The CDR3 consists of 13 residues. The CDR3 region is CVSSLGDSSEQFL. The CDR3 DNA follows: TGTGTCAGCAGCTTAGGAGACAGCAGTGAGCAGTTCTTA.

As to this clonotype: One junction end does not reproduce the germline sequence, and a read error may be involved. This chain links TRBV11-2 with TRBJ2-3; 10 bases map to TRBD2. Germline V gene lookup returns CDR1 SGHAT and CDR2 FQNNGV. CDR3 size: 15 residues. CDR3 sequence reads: CACSSGLADPDTQYF. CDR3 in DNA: TGTGCCTGCAGCTCTGGACTAGCGGACCCAGATACGCAGTATTTT.

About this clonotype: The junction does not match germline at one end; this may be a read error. The CDR3 is CTSSLSLHEQYF. In DNA, the CDR3 is TGTACCAGCAGTTTAAGCCTTCACGAGCAGTACTTC. The rearrangement joins TRBV28 to TRBJ2-7; no reliable D call. CDR1 and CDR2 (germline): MDHEN, SYDVKM. The CDR3 loop spans 12 amino acids.

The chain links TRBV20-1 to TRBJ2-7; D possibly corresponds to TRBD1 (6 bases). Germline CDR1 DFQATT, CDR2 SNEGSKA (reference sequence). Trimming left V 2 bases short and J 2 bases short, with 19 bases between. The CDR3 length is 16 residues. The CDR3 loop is CSARFRTEISTYEQYF. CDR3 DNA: TGCAGTGCTAGATTTCGGACAGAGATTAGTACCTACGAGCAGTACTTC.

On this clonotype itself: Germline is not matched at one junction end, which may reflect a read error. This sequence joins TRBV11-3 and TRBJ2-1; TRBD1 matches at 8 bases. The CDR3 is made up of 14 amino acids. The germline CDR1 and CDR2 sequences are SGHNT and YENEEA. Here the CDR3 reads CISSLTGAYNERFF. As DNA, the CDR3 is TGTATCAGCAGCTTGACAGGGGCCTACAATGAGCGGTTCTTC.

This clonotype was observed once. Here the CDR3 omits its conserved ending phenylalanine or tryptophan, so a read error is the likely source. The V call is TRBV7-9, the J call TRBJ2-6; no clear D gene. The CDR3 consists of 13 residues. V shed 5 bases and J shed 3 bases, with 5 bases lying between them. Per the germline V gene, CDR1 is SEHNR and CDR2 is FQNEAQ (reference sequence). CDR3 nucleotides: TGTGCCAGCAGCCTTTTTGGGGCCAACGTCCTGACTTTG. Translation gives CASSLFGANVLTL.

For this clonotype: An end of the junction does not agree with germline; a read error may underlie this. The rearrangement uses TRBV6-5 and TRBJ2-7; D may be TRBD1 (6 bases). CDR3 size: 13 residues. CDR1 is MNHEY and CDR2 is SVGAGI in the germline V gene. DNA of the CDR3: TGTGCCAGCAGTTTGGGACAATCGAGTGAGCAATACTTC. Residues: CASSLGQSSEQYF.

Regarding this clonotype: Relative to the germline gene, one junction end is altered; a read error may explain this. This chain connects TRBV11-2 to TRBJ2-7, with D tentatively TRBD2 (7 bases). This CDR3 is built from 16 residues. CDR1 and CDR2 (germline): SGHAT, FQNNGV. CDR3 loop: CTSMTPGREARGEQYF. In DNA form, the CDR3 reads TGTACCAGCATGACTCCTGGTCGGGAGGCAAGGGGGGAGCAGTACTTC.

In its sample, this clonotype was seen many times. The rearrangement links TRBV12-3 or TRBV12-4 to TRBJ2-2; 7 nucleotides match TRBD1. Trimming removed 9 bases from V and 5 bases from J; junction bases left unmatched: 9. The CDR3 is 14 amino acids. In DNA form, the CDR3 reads TGTGCCAGTACAGGGGACCGTAGAACCGGGGAGCTGTTTTTT. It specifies CASTGDRRTGELFF.

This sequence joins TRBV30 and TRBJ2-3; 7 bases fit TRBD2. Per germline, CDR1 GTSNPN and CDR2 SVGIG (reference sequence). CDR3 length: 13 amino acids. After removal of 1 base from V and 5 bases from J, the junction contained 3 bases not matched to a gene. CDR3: CAWSGDYIDTQYF. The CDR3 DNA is TGTGCCTGGAGTGGGGACTACATAGATACGCAGTATTTT.

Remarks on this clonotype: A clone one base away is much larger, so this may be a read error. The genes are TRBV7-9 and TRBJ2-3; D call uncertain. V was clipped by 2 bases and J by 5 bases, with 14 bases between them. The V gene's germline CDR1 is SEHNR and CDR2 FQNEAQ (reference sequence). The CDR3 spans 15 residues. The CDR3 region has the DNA TGTGCCAGCAGCTTAATTACTGCACTCATAGATACGCAGTATTTT. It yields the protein CASSLITALIDTQYF. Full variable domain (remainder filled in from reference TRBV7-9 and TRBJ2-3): DTGVSQNPRHKITKRGQNVTFRCDPISEHNRLYWYRQTLGQGPEFLTYFQNEAQLEKSRLLSDRFSAERPKGSFSTLEIQRTEQGDSAMYLCASSLITALIDTQYFGPGTRLTVL.

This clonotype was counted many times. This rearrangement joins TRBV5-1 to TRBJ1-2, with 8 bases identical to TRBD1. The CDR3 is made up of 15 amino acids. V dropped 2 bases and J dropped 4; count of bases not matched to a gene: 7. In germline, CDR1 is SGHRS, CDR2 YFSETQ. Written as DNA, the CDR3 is TGCGCCAGCAGCTTCCGGACAGGGACGGTCTATGGCTACACCTTC. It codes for CASSFRTGTVYGYTF.

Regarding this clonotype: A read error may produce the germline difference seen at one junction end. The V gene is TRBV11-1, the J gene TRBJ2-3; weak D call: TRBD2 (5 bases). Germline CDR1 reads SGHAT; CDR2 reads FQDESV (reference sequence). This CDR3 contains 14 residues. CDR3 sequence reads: CASSLSQRVGESHF. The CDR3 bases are TGTGCTAGCAGCTTAAGTCAACGTGTGGGAGAGTCTCACTTT. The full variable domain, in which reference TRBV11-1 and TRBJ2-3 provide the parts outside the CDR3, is EAEVAQSPRYKITEKSQAVAFWCDPISGHATLYWYRQILGQGPELLVQFQDESVVDDSQLPKDRFSAERLKGVDSTLKIQPAELGDSAMYLCASSLSQRVGESHFGPGTRLTVL.

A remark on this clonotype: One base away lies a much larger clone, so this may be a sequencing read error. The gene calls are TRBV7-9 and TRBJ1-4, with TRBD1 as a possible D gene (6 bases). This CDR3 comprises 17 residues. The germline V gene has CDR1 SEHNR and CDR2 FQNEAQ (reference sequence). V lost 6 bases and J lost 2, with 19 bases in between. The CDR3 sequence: CASRSGTWERTNEKLFF. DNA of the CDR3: TGTGCCAGCAGATCCGGGACATGGGAAAGGACTAATGAAAAACTGTTTTTT.